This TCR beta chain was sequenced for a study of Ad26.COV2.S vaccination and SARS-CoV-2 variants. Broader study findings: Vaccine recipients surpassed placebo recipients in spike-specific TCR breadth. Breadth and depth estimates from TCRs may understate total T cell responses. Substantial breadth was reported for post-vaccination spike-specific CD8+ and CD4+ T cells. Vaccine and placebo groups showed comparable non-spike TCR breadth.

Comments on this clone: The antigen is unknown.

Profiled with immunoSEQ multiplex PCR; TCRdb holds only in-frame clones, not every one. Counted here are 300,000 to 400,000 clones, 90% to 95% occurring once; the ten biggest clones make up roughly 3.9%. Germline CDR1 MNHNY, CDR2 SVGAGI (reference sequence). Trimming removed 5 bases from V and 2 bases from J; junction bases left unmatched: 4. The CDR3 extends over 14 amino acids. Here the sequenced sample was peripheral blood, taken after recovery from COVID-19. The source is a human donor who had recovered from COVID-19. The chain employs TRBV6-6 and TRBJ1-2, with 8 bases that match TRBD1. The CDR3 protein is CASSDRGYNYGYTF. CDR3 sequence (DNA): TGTGCCAGCAGTGACAGGGGTTACAACTATGGCTACACCTTC.